Following are 24 T cell receptor beta chains from one sample sequenced in a study of tumor-infiltrating lymphocytes in primary liver carcinoma. TCR beta cDNA was reverse-transcribed from around 0.55 ug of total RNA. The reaction used a constant-region primer and ProtoScript II reverse transcriptase. Each TCR beta library was derived from three nested multiplex PCR rounds that employed slightly modified ARM-PCR. TRBV1-TRBV30 forward primers paired with a C-beta reverse primer drove the first two PCR rounds, roughly 9 cycles each. TCRdb re-analysed the multiplex PCR reads in MiXCR, keeping a single row per CDR3 protein. This sample has fewer than 350,000 distinct CDR3 sequences, with about 65% found just once. The authors took blood RNA from unsorted whole blood and also extracted germline DNA. Sequencing was done on a sample of peripheral blood. The receptors here all came from a man between 40 and 49 years old with primary liver carcinoma and hepatitis B virus infection.

In the case of this clonotype: Because the CDR3 is missing its conserved closing phenylalanine or tryptophan, this is likely a read error. This chain links TRBV29-1 with TRBJ1-1, with D hard to call. CDR1 and CDR2 from the germline V gene are SQVTM and ANQGSEA. This CDR3 has 13 residues. V lost 7 bases to trimming and J lost 3 bases, with 15 bases between them. CDR3 residues: CSGGKGVDTEAFY. CDR3 in DNA: TGCAGCGGGGGAAAGGGAGTGGACACTGAAGCTTTCTAT.

Notes on this clonotype: A much larger clone lies one base from this, so it may be a read error. This chain connects TRBV4-2 to TRBJ1-5, with a tentative D call TRBD1 (5 bases). Germline V gives CDR1 LGHNA, CDR2 YNFKEQ. CDR3 size: 14 residues. The CDR3 sequence: CANSQETVNQPQHF. The CDR3 DNA follows: TGTGCCAACAGCCAAGAGACAGTCAATCAGCCCCAGCATTTT.

Details on this clonotype: The junction shows a germline mismatch at one end, possibly a read error. The J gene is TRBJ2-1, the V gene TRBV5-1; D is perhaps TRBD2 (7 bases). Germline lookup yields CDR1 SGHRS and CDR2 YFSETQ. This CDR3 comprises 14 residues. As DNA, the CDR3 is TGTGCCAGCAGCTTGGAGGGGGGGAGAGATGAGCAGTTCTTC. This translates into CASSLEGGRDEQFF.

With regard to this clonotype: The conserved phenylalanine or tryptophan normally closing the CDR3 is absent here, so this likely arose from a read error. The chain uses TRBV20-1 and TRBJ1-5; D is ambiguous. Germline V CDR1 and CDR2: DFQATT, SNEGSKA (reference sequence). V was clipped by 0 bases and J by 6 bases, with 6 bases between them. The CDR3 extends over 12 amino acids. CDR3 sequence (DNA): TGCAGTGCTAGAGAGGGTGGTCAGCCCCAGCATTAT. It encodes CSAREGGQPQHY.

This clonotype was detected only a few times. The rearrangement uses TRBV5-1 and TRBJ2-7; D assignment may be TRBD1 or TRBD2 (6 bases each). The CDR3 consists of 16 residues. Trimming removed 4 bases from V and 5 bases from J, with 22 bases in between. Per the germline V gene, CDR1 is SGHRS and CDR2 is YFSETQ. This chain's CDR3 is CASSPEGTSGVHEQYF. DNA for the CDR3: TGCGCCAGCAGCCCGGAGGGGACTTCAGGGGTGCACGAGCAGTACTTC.

Comment on this clonotype: A junction boundary mismatches the germline segment, possibly from a read error. The chain recombines TRBV6-2 or TRBV6-3 with TRBJ1-1, with 8 bases fitting TRBD1. The CDR3 sequence is 14 residues long. CDR1 and CDR2 (germline): MNHEY, SVGEGT. The chain's CDR3 is CTSSLQGEGTEAFF. In nucleotides, the CDR3 is TGTACCAGCAGTTTACAGGGGGAGGGCACTGAAGCTTTCTTT.

As to this clonotype: This may stem from a read error, because a much larger clone lies one nucleotide away. This chain uses TRBV6-2 or TRBV6-3 with TRBJ2-4; the D is unclear. V lost 6 bases and J 0 bases, leaving 6 bases between the germline ends. The germline gives CDR1 MNHEY, CDR2 SVGEGT. The CDR3 extends over 13 amino acids. CDR3 nucleotides: TGTGCCAGCAGCTCCGCAGCCAAAAACATTCAGTACTTC. Its translation is CASSSAAKNIQYF.

This clonotype showed up many times. The chain joins TRBV4-1 to TRBJ2-7, with 7 bases that match TRBD1. Germline V CDR1 and CDR2: MGHRA, YSYEKL. Germline trimming cut 0 bases from V and 6 bases from J; bases unmatched to any gene: 14. This CDR3 is built from 17 residues. The CDR3 nucleotides are TGCGCCAGCAGCCAAGATAAGGAGGCAGGGGGTACCCCCGAGCAGTACTTC. This translates into CASSQDKEAGGTPEQYF.

Details on this clonotype: A much bigger clone sits one base away, suggesting this may be a read error. J is TRBJ2-2 and V is TRBV7-9; D might be TRBD1 or TRBD2, each matching 5 bases. CDR3 size: 15 residues. Germline-derived CDR1 and CDR2 are SEHNR and FQNEAQ (reference sequence). The CDR3 loop is CASSPVFADTGVLFF. CDR3 coding DNA: TGTGCCAGCAGCCCTGTGTTCGCGGACACCGGGGTGCTGTTTTTT.

The genes are TRBV11-2 and TRBJ2-1; 14 positions agree with TRBD2. V was pared by 7 bases and J by 4 bases, with 21 bases of the junction left unmatched. The CDR3 is 21 amino acids. The germline CDR1 and CDR2 sequences are SGHAT and FQNNGV. The CDR3 region has the DNA TGTGCCAGCACCCCAGGAGGGGGACTAGCGGGGGTCAGCCCAATGTACAATGAGCAGTTCTTC. Translation: CASTPGGGLAGVSPMYNEQFF. The variable domain in full, with the rest retrieved from reference TRBV11-2 and TRBJ2-1, is EAGVAQSPRYKIIEKRQSVAFWCNPISGHATLYWYQQILGQGPKLLIQFQNNGVVDDSQLPKDRFSAERLKGVDSTLKIQPAKLEDSAVYLCASTPGGGLAGVSPMYNEQFFGPGTRLTVL.

This clonotype came up a few times. The V and J genes are TRBV30 and TRBJ1-1; no definite D call. The V gene's germline CDR1 is GTSNPN and CDR2 SVGIG (reference sequence). Trimming removed 4 bases from V and 2 bases from J, with 8 bases in between. The CDR3 runs 12 residues. The CDR3 DNA reads TGTGCCTGGAAGGGCGGTAACACTGAAGCTTTCTTT. Its protein is CAWKGGNTEAFF.

In regard to this clonotype: A single base separates this from a much larger clone, so it may be a read error. The V and J genes are TRBV6-1 and TRBJ2-4; D possibly corresponds to TRBD1 (6 bases). Germline CDR1 is MNHNS and CDR2 is SASEGT. The CDR3 sequence is 15 residues long. Here the CDR3 reads CSSRPSGVAKNIQYF. CDR3 bases: TGTTCCAGCCGCCCCTCAGGGGTTGCCAAAAACATTCAGTACTTC.

Details on this clonotype: One base away lies a much larger clone, so this may be a sequencing read error. The genes are TRBV6-1 and TRBJ2-1, with 12 bases aligning to TRBD1. The germline V gene encodes CDR1 MNHNS and CDR2 SASEGT. The CDR3 runs 15 residues. CDR3 protein: CASSEPGTGGYEQSF. The CDR3 region has the DNA TGTGCCAGCAGTGAACCCGGGACAGGGGGCTATGAGCAGTCCTTC.

Many counts were recorded for this clonotype. The chain recombines TRBV11-2 with TRBJ2-3; 7 bases agree with TRBD2. From germline, CDR1 is SGHAT and CDR2 FQNNGV. Trimming removed 5 bases from V and 2 bases from J; junction bases left unmatched: 7. There are 15 residues in the CDR3. In DNA, the CDR3 is TGTGCCAGCAGCCCCGACCGGGGGGACACAGATACGCAGTATTTT. It codes for CASSPDRGDTDTQYF.

V and J are TRBV11-2 and TRBJ2-7, with 9 positions matching TRBD2. The CDR3 has 17 residues. With V trimmed by 4 bases and J by 12 bases, 22 bases remained unmatched. CDR1 is SGHAT, CDR2 FQNNGV, per germline. The CDR3: CASSWDRPGLAHYGRYF. The CDR3 DNA follows: TGTGCCAGCAGCTGGGACAGACCCGGACTAGCGCACTACGGGCGGTACTTC.

The CDR3 sequence is CASSHPRLAGGPNADTQYF. CDR3 sequence (DNA): TGCGCCAGCAGCCACCCGAGACTAGCGGGAGGGCCGAACGCAGATACGCAGTATTTT. The rearrangement uses TRBV4-1 and TRBJ2-3, with 14 bases lining up with TRBD2. CDR1 and CDR2 (germline): MGHRA, YSYEKL. CDR3 length equals 19 residues. Trimming cost V 3 bases and J 4 bases; bases outside gene matches: 12.

In the case of this clonotype: A read error may explain this, as a much larger clone is one base away. This CDR3 is CASSLVLTNEKLFF. Written as DNA, the CDR3 is TGTGCCAGCAGCTTGGTACTGACTAATGAAAAACTGTTTTTT. The gene calls are TRBV5-5 and TRBJ1-4; D not certain. CDR1 is SGHKS, CDR2 YYEKEE, per germline (reference sequence). The CDR3 consists of 14 residues. Trimming left V 0 bases short and J 2 bases short, with 5 bases between. Based on the CDR3 plus reference TRBV5-5 and TRBJ1-4, the full variable domain is DAGVTQSPTHLIKTRGQQVTLRCSPISGHKSVSWYQQVLGQGPQFIFQYYEKEERGRGNFPDRFSARQFPNYSSELNVNALLLGDSALYLCASSLVLTNEKLFFGSGTQLSVL.

Concerning this clonotype: A much larger clone differs by one base, so this may be a read error. The chain uses TRBV4-1 and TRBJ2-3; D gene unclear. Germline V gene data show CDR1 as MGHRA and CDR2 as YSYEKL. The CDR3 extends over 16 amino acids. CDR3 nucleotides: TGCGCCACCAGCCAAGCCCCAGTTAGGGGCACAGATACGCAGTATTTT. It codes for CATSQAPVRGTDTQYF.

Comments on this clonotype: A read error is possible here, since a much larger clone lies one base away. The V call is TRBV6-6, the J call TRBJ2-7; the D is unclear. Trimming removed 11 bases at V and 4 bases at J, with 27 bases between. In germline, CDR1 is MNHNY, CDR2 SVGAGI (reference sequence). This CDR3 contains 16 residues. CDR3 coding DNA: TGTGCCGGCACCCAGTTTCCGGGTCTCACCCGATACGAGCAGTACTTC. Protein product: CAGTQFPGLTRYEQYF.

This clonotype showed up just a few times. The rearrangement links TRBV6-6 to TRBJ1-3; 11 nucleotides align to TRBD1. Germline lookup yields CDR1 MNHNY and CDR2 SVGAGI (reference sequence). The V segment lost 0 bases and the J segment 4 bases; nucleotides outside the gene matches: 8. The CDR3 spans 18 residues. This chain's CDR3 is CASSYSKRRTGGGNTIYF. In nucleotides, the CDR3 is TGTGCCAGCAGTTACTCGAAGAGAAGGACAGGGGGCGGAAACACCATATATTTT.

About this clonotype: One base away lies a much larger clone, so this may be a sequencing read error. This chain joins TRBV29-1 and TRBJ1-1; TRBD1 is a possible D gene (5 bases). This CDR3 spans 12 amino acids. The germline V gene encodes CDR1 SQVTM and CDR2 ANQGSEA. The CDR3 sequence: CSTRDSNIEAFF. The CDR3 nucleotides read TGCAGCACCCGGGACTCGAACATTGAAGCTTTCTTT.

The gene calls are TRBV13 and TRBJ2-1, with D maybe TRBD2 (5 bases). Trimming cost V 2 bases and J 2 bases, with 16 bases left between them. Germline assignment: CDR1 PRHDT and CDR2 FYEKMQ (reference sequence). The CDR3 spans 17 residues. The CDR3 region has the DNA TGTGCCAGCAGCTTATGCCTTCGTCTAGCCCCCTACAATGAGCAGTTCTTC. Its protein product is CASSLCLRLAPYNEQFF.

Regarding this clonotype: A junction boundary mismatches the germline segment, possibly from a read error. V gene TRBV11-1 combines with J gene TRBJ1-1, with TRBD1 as a possible D gene (5 bases). This CDR3 comprises 13 residues. Looked up from germline, CDR1 is SGHAT and CDR2 is FQDESV (reference sequence). CDR3 sequence (DNA): TGTACCAGCAGCTTGCAGGGTGACACTGAAGCTTTCTTT. Residues: CTSSLQGDTEAFF.

Remarks on this clonotype: This may stem from a read error, because a much larger clone lies one nucleotide away. Here the CDR3 omits its conserved ending phenylalanine or tryptophan, so a read error is the likely source. This chain uses TRBV6-5 with TRBJ2-5, with 10 bases fitting TRBD1. This CDR3 is built from 15 residues. Germline V lookup: CDR1 MNHEY, CDR2 SVGAGI. The V and J ends lost 6 bases and 5 bases, in that order; junction bases with no gene match: 9. The CDR3 sequence: CASRDPGQGRETQYL. In DNA, the CDR3 is TGTGCCAGCAGGGACCCGGGACAGGGGAGGGAGACCCAGTACCTC.